These 24 T cell receptor beta chains came from one sample sequenced in a study of shared clonotypes between healthy human individuals. Measured with immunoSEQ multiplex PCR; TCRdb has only the in-frame clones, and not every one. The sample consists of about 680,000 clones, around 90% of them appearing once. The naive CD8 subset, CD45RO-negative cells positively selected for CCR7, excluded terminally differentiated effector memory CD45RA+ cells. Sequencing used naive CD8+ T cells sorted from blood. These receptors all stem from a man aged 25-45 years in good health.

The rearrangement uses TRBV7-2 and TRBJ2-7; weak D call: TRBD2 (7 bases). In germline, CDR1 is SGHTA, CDR2 FQGNSA. CDR3 length: 15 residues. The V and J ends lost 2 bases and 5 bases respectively, with 16 bases between them. This chain's CDR3 is CASSLSLGGADEQYF. CDR3 bases: TGTGCCAGCAGCTTATCTTTGGGGGGGGCGGACGAGCAGTACTTC.

V gene TRBV2 combines with J gene TRBJ1-4, with no clear D. This CDR3 has 15 residues. The germline V gene has CDR1 SNHLY and CDR2 FYNNEI. V dropped 1 base and J dropped 0 bases, with 6 bases sitting between them. DNA for the CDR3: TGTGCCAGCAGTGAAGACGGAACAACTAATGAAAAACTGTTTTTT. Protein product: CASSEDGTTNEKLFF.

The genes are TRBV4-1 and TRBJ2-7, with a tentative D call TRBD2 (6 bases). V shed 1 base and J shed 1 base, with 8 bases lying between them. The germline CDR1 and CDR2 sequences are MGHRA and YSYEKL. The length of the CDR3 is 14 residues. DNA of the CDR3: TGCGCCAGCAGCCAAGTCCGGGGGTCCTACGAGCAGTACTTC. Residues: CASSQVRGSYEQYF.

The chain employs TRBV4-3 and TRBJ2-7, with 9 bases fitting TRBD2. V was pared by 0 bases and J by 3 bases, with 6 bases of the junction left unmatched. Germline V lookup: CDR1 LGHNA, CDR2 YSLEER. There are 16 residues in the CDR3. In DNA form, the CDR3 reads TGCGCCAGCAGCCAAGAATATGCTAGCGGGGACTACGAGCAGTACTTC. This translates into CASSQEYASGDYEQYF.

V and J are TRBV7-8 and TRBJ2-7; possible D gene TRBD1, 5 bases. Germline CDR1 reads SGHVS; CDR2 reads FQNEAQ. CDR3 length: 14 residues. V shed 6 bases and J shed 3 bases, with 15 bases lying between them. The CDR3 is CASSALAGNYEQYF. CDR3 DNA: TGTGCCAGCAGTGCGCTCGCAGGGAACTACGAGCAGTACTTC.

CDR3 sequence: CASSLVKAGGDNEQFF. CDR3 DNA: TGTGCCAGCAGTTTAGTAAAAGCGGGAGGGGACAATGAGCAGTTCTTC. The chain recombines TRBV27 with TRBJ2-1; 10 nucleotides agree with TRBD2. Germline lookup yields CDR1 MNHEY and CDR2 SMNVEV (reference sequence). The CDR3 has 16 amino acids. The V and J ends lost 2 bases and 5 bases, in that order; junction bases with no gene match: 6.

The J gene is TRBJ2-7, the V gene TRBV5-5; D is possibly TRBD2 (5 bases). CDR3 length: 14 amino acids. CDR1 SGHKS and CDR2 YYEKEE come from the germline V gene (reference sequence). V was pared by 4 bases and J by 3 bases, with 14 bases between. CDR3 in DNA: TGTGCCAGCAGCGACGAGAACCGGGACTACGAGCAGTACTTC. The encoded protein is CASSDENRDYEQYF.

The CDR3 loop reads CASRILDYSTDTQYF. The CDR3 coding sequence is TGCGCCAGCAGAATCCTCGATTATTCCACAGATACGCAGTATTTT. V gene TRBV4-1 combines with J gene TRBJ2-3, with D hard to call. This CDR3 spans 15 amino acids. Trimming stripped 6 bases from V and 2 bases from J, with 15 bases between. The V gene's germline CDR1 is MGHRA and CDR2 YSYEKL.

The J gene is TRBJ2-2, the V gene TRBV7-2; D is perhaps TRBD1 or TRBD2 (5 bases each). The germline V gene encodes CDR1 SGHTA and CDR2 FQGNSA. The CDR3 spans 15 residues. Trimming took off 3 bases at V and 1 base at J, with 9 bases between the two ends. The CDR3 DNA follows: TGTGCCAGCAGCTTGGGACCGATGAACACCGGGGAGCTGTTTTTT. Its translation: CASSLGPMNTGELFF.

The gene calls are TRBV11-2 and TRBJ2-7; 11 nucleotides line up with TRBD2. Trimming cost V 3 bases and J 3 bases; bases outside gene matches: 10. Germline V CDR1 and CDR2: SGHAT, FQNNGV. The CDR3 covers 17 residues. The DNA for the CDR3 is TGTGCCAGCAGCTTCACGGGACTAGCGGAGAAACACTACGAGCAGTACTTC. This gives the protein CASSFTGLAEKHYEQYF. Filled out from reference TRBV11-2 and TRBJ2-7, the complete variable domain reads EAGVAQSPRYKIIEKRQSVAFWCNPISGHATLYWYQQILGQGPKLLIQFQNNGVVDDSQLPKDRFSAERLKGVDSTLKIQPAKLEDSAVYLCASSFTGLAEKHYEQYFGPGTRLTVT.

This clone showed up just once. The chain has TRBV7-2 and TRBJ2-5; D is unresolved. Germline loops: CDR1 SGHTA, CDR2 FQGNSA. The CDR3 length is 12 residues. The V end was cut by 2 bases, the J end by 0 bases, with 1 base between. DNA for the CDR3: TGTGCCAGCAGCTTATACCAAGAGACCCAGTACTTC. Translating gives CASSLYQETQYF.

Turning to this clone: This CDR3 is also generated by other DNA sequences in the sample. The rearrangement joins TRBV5-1 to TRBJ2-7; D might be TRBD1 (5 bases). CDR1 is SGHRS and CDR2 is YFSETQ in the germline V gene. V was trimmed by 0 bases and J by 0 bases, leaving 7 bases between them. There are 14 residues in the CDR3. The DNA of the CDR3 is TGCGCCAGCAGCTTGGTAGGGGACTCCTACGAGCAGTACTTC. It codes for CASSLVGDSYEQYF.

The chain couples TRBV28 to TRBJ2-1; TRBD2 matches at 8 bases. The V segment lost 6 bases and the J segment 3 bases; nucleotides outside the gene matches: 10. Germline V gene data show CDR1 as MDHEN and CDR2 as SYDVKM. The CDR3 contains 16 residues. CDR3 in DNA: TGTGCCAGCAGAACAGTGGTAGCGGGATACTACAATGAGCAGTTCTTC. Residues: CASRTVVAGYYNEQFF.

J is TRBJ2-3 and V is TRBV27; the match to TRBD2 covers 14 bases. The CDR3 runs to 16 residues. J gave up 5 bases and V 5 bases, and 6 bases lay outside the gene matches. Germline V CDR1 and CDR2: MNHEY, SMNVEV (reference sequence). As DNA, the CDR3 is TGTGCCAGCAGTCCGGGACTAGCGGGAGTTCGAGATACGCAGTATTTT. It encodes CASSPGLAGVRDTQYF.

The V gene is TRBV11-2, the J gene TRBJ1-4; 8 nucleotides agree with TRBD1. J gave up 8 bases and V 1 base, and 9 bases lay outside the gene matches. The CDR3 contains 16 residues. CDR1 SGHAT and CDR2 FQNNGV come from the germline V gene. The CDR3 here is CASSLGLGQEAEKLFF. In DNA, the CDR3 is TGTGCCAGCAGCTTAGGACTGGGACAGGAGGCCGAAAAACTGTTTTTT. Supplemented by reference TRBV11-2 and TRBJ1-4, the full variable domain reads EAGVAQSPRYKIIEKRQSVAFWCNPISGHATLYWYQQILGQGPKLLIQFQNNGVVDDSQLPKDRFSAERLKGVDSTLKIQPAKLEDSAVYLCASSLGLGQEAEKLFFGSGTQLSVL.

The V call is TRBV6-1, the J call TRBJ2-1, with D possibly being TRBD2 (5 bases). From germline, CDR1 is MNHNS and CDR2 SASEGT. The CDR3 sequence is 13 residues long. V lost 3 bases to trimming and J lost 8 bases, with 11 bases between them. The CDR3 sequence is CASSELAPDEQFF. The CDR3 DNA reads TGTGCCAGCAGTGAGCTAGCCCCTGATGAGCAGTTCTTC.

The V call is TRBV5-6, the J call TRBJ1-5; weak D call: TRBD1 (5 bases). Germline V CDR1 and CDR2: SGHDT, YYEEEE. The CDR3 is made up of 12 amino acids. V lost 3 bases and J 7 bases, leaving 8 bases between the germline ends. The CDR3: CASSSGDQPQHF. CDR3 DNA: TGTGCCAGCAGCTCGGGGGACCAGCCCCAGCATTTT.

V and J are TRBV5-1 and TRBJ2-1; 10 bases are shared with TRBD2. Germline trimming cut 4 bases from V and 4 bases from J; bases unmatched to any gene: 8. This CDR3 is built from 16 residues. Germline lookup yields CDR1 SGHRS and CDR2 YFSETQ. The CDR3 DNA follows: TGCGCCAGCAGCCTAGGACTAGCGGTAACATACAATGAGCAGTTCTTC. Translated: CASSLGLAVTYNEQFF.

V is TRBV13 and J is TRBJ2-1; TRBD1 agrees at 7 bases. The CDR3 covers 15 residues. V was pared by 0 bases and J by 8 bases, with 7 bases of the junction left unmatched. From germline, CDR1 is PRHDT and CDR2 FYEKMQ (reference sequence). DNA of the CDR3: TGTGCCAGCAGCTTAGGTGGTAGGGGGCTTCATGAGCAGTTCTTC. Protein product: CASSLGGRGLHEQFF.

The CDR3 sequence: CASSLSSDTQYF. In DNA form, the CDR3 reads TGCGCCAGCAGCTTAAGTTCGGATACGCAGTATTTT. V is TRBV5-1 and J is TRBJ2-3; D is ambiguous. Germline CDR1 SGHRS, CDR2 YFSETQ. The germline V and J ends were trimmed by 2 bases and 6 bases, with 7 bases remaining between them. The CDR3 has 12 residues.

This clone has just one count. V usage is TRBV7-9 and J usage is TRBJ2-3; 10 bases agree with TRBD1. Trimming took 5 bases from V and 2 from J; bases not matched to a gene: 13. This CDR3 contains 18 residues. From germline, CDR1 is SEHNR and CDR2 FQNEAQ (reference sequence). The CDR3 DNA reads TGTGCCAGCAGCCCCCGAACCGGGACAGGGGTTTCCACAGATACGCAGTATTTT. Translating gives CASSPRTGTGVSTDTQYF.

A remark on this clone: One base away lies a much larger clone, so this may be a sequencing read error. Other nucleotide sequences from this sample produce the same CDR3. The genes are TRBV6-5 and TRBJ2-7, with D perhaps TRBD1 (5 bases). Germline V gives CDR1 MNHEY, CDR2 SVGAGI. Trimming stripped 6 bases from V and 2 bases from J, with 8 bases between. The CDR3 covers 12 residues. Here the CDR3 reads CASRGLAYEQYF. Here the CDR3 DNA reads TGTGCCAGCAGGGGGCTAGCCTACGAGCAGTACTTC.

The V and J genes are TRBV23-1 and TRBJ2-2; D possibly uses TRBD1 or TRBD2 (5 bases each). TRBV23-1 is an ORF; its function is uncertain. CDR3 length: 15 residues. The V gene lost 6 bases and the J gene lost 0 bases, with 11 bases spanning the gap. CDR3 protein: CASRGTAANTGELFF. In DNA form, the CDR3 reads TGCGCCAGCAGAGGGACGGCCGCGAACACCGGGGAGCTGTTTTTT.

The chain links TRBV29-1 to TRBJ1-2; D gene ambiguous. Trimming cost V 6 bases and J 4 bases, with 18 bases left between them. The length of the CDR3 is 14 residues. CDR1 and CDR2 from the germline V gene are SQVTM and ANQGSEA. DNA for the CDR3: TGCAGCGTCATTCCCAGAGTATATGGCTATGGCTACACCTTC. Its protein is CSVIPRVYGYGYTF.